Listed below are T cell receptor beta chains from one sample, sequenced in a study of T-cell reconstitution after alpha-beta-depleted transplantation in children. TCRdb reprocessed the PCR reads via MiXCR and lists one record per CDR3 protein. The top ten clones hold more than 2.5% of a sample with about 540,000 distinct CDR3 sequences, around 16% of them seen once. The specimen comprised PBMCs from the stem cell graft donor, sampled from the stem cell graft. The origin of the receptors is a human donor who donated a stem cell graft to a child with acute lymphoblastic leukemia. Each CDR3 is given with its conserved first and last residue. The D gene is left open where the match is weak. Clone size, where shown, is once, few, many, or a class for clones that have expanded.

V	length	size	D	J	DNA	CDR3
TRBV15	16	-	-	TRBJ2-3	TGTGCCACCAGCGGTAGAGTTCAGGCGGGCACAGATACGCAGTATTTT	CATSGRVQAGTDTQYF
TRBV11-2	16	few	-	TRBJ2-3	TGTGCCAGCAGCCTCGGCCGCGGAAGATACACAGATACGCAGTATTTT	CASSLGRGRYTDTQYF
TRBV7-8	14	-	-	TRBJ1-4	TGTGCCAGCAGCTTAACCTCAACTAATGAAAAACTGTTTTTT	CASSLTSTNEKLFF
TRBV27	13	-	-	TRBJ2-1	TGTGCCAGCAGTTTTGGTATTTCTGGTGAGCAGTTCTTC	CASSFGISGEQFF
TRBV7-3	18	-	TRBD2	TRBJ2-2	TGTGCCAGCAGCTTAAAGGCGACTAGCGGGAGTATCACCGGGGAGCTGTTTTTT	CASSLKATSGSITGELFF
TRBV5-5	17	few	TRBD2	TRBJ2-5	TGTGCCAGCAGCGACCCCCTAGCGGGAGACCACCAAGAGACCCAGTACTTC	CASSDPLAGDHQETQYF
TRBV4-1	13	few	-	TRBJ1-2	TGCGCCAGCAGCCAAGTAGGGAACTATGGCTACACCTTC	CASSQVGNYGYTF
TRBV7-6	13	-	-	TRBJ2-1	TGTGCCAGCAGCGCCCTCGGGTACAATGAGCAGTTCTTC	CASSALGYNEQFF
TRBV6-5	14	-	TRBD1	TRBJ1-1	TGTGCCAGCAGTTATGACAGGGCGCGTCCTGAAGCTTTCTTT	CASSYDRARPEAFF
TRBV6-4	13	few	-	TRBJ2-3	TGTGCCAGCAGTGACCCGGGGGCAGATACGCAGTATTTT	CASSDPGADTQYF
TRBV4-1	15	-	-	TRBJ1-1	TGCGCCAGCAGCCATATACCGGGGCCGAACACTGAAGCTTTCTTT	CASSHIPGPNTEAFF
TRBV24-1	17	few	-	TRBJ2-7	TGTGCCACCAGTGACTCGCCTATGGGGGGAAGCCCTTACGAGCAGTACTTC	CATSDSPMGGSPYEQYF
TRBV9	12	-	TRBD1	TRBJ1-2	TGTGCCAGCAGCGAGACAGGGGGCAGCTACACCTTC	CASSETGGSYTF
TRBV19	14	-	-	TRBJ1-5	TGTGCCAGTATAGGGGACATCGGCAATCAGCCCCAGCATTTT	CASIGDIGNQPQHF
TRBV12-3/TRBV12-4	14	few	-	TRBJ2-7	TGTGCCAGCAGTCCCCTATTGAGGTCCTACGAGCAGTACTTC	CASSPLLRSYEQYF
TRBV12-3/TRBV12-4	15	few	-	TRBJ1-2	TGTGCCAGCACCGATTTCTGGACAGAGAACTATGGCTACACCTTC	CASTDFWTENYGYTF
TRBV6-5	16	few	TRBD1	TRBJ1-1	TGTGCCAGCAGTTACTCGGGGGACAGGGGCAGCACTGAAGCTTTCTTT	CASSYSGDRGSTEAFF
TRBV19	13	-	-	TRBJ2-7	TGTGCCAGTAGTATAGGGGAACAATACGAGCAGTACTTC	CASSIGEQYEQYF
TRBV6-5	16	-	-	TRBJ1-2	TGTGCCAGCAGTCTATCCTGGGGCAGGGGAGTAAATGGCTACACCTTC	CASSLSWGRGVNGYTF
TRBV7-2	15	few	TRBD2	TRBJ2-2	TGTGCCAGCAGCCTTACACTGGGACTAGCCGGGGAGCTGTTTTTT	CASSLTLGLAGELFF
TRBV12-3/TRBV12-4	16	-	-	TRBJ1-1	TGTGCCAGCAGTTTATCTAATAGGGGAATTTGGACTGAAGCTTTCTTT	CASSLSNRGIWTEAFF
TRBV7-9	14	few	-	TRBJ2-7	TGTGCCAGCAGCTTAGTCCGGGCACCCTACGAGCAGTACTTC	CASSLVRAPYEQYF
TRBV12-3/TRBV12-4	17	few	-	TRBJ2-2	TGTGCCAGCAGTTTAGCAAGGTCCCTAACGGACACCGGGGAGCTGTTTTTT	CASSLARSLTDTGELFF
TRBV5-1	13	many	-	TRBJ1-4	TGCGCCAGCCGGCCCGCGTATAATGAAAAACTGTTTTTT	CASRPAYNEKLFF
TRBV7-3	14	few	TRBD1	TRBJ2-7	TGTGCCAGCAGCTTGGGACAGGGGGGAAACGAGCAGTACTTC	CASSLGQGGNEQYF
TRBV12-3/TRBV12-4	17	-	-	TRBJ1-2	TGTGCCAGCAGCTTAACAACGATGGGACAAAGTATTCCAGGCTACACCTTC	CASSLTTMGQSIPGYTF
TRBV9	14	-	-	TRBJ1-1	TGTGCCAGCAGCGTAGCTCTGCAAAACACTGAAGCTTTCTTT	CASSVALQNTEAFF
TRBV5-1	12	-	-	TRBJ2-1	TGCGCCAGCAGCAGTGCCCACAATGAGCAGTTCTTC	CASSSAHNEQFF
TRBV10-2	13	-	-	TRBJ2-1	TGCGCCAGCAGACCAGGACTACTCAATGAGCAGTTCTTC	CASRPGLLNEQFF
TRBV2	14	-	TRBD2	TRBJ2-1	TGTGCCAGCAGTGACGGGAGGTCCTACAATGAGCAGTTCTTC	CASSDGRSYNEQFF
TRBV5-1	14	-	-	TRBJ2-2	TGCGCCAGCAGCGATGACAGTTACACCGGGGAGCTGTTTTTT	CASSDDSYTGELFF
TRBV6-5	15	-	-	TRBJ1-5	TGTGCCAGCAGTTACTCGTACGGTAGCAATCAGCCCCAGCATTTT	CASSYSYGSNQPQHF
TRBV5-1	15	-	-	TRBJ1-1	TGCGCCAGCAGCCCCTACGGAGGCGAGGACACTGAAGCTTTCTTT	CASSPYGGEDTEAFF
TRBV20-1	13	-	-	TRBJ2-3	TGCAGGCTCGGGACTGGTCGCACAGATACGCAGTATTTT	CRLGTGRTDTQYF
TRBV7-9	15	-	TRBD2	TRBJ2-1	TGTGCCAGCAGCTTAGCGGCGGGAGGGCCGTGGGTTTTCTTCTTC	CASSLAAGGPWVFFF
TRBV7-9	17	-	TRBD1	TRBJ1-2	TGTGCCAGCAGCCGCTGGCCGGGACAGGGCCTTCTCGGGGGCTACACCTTC	CASSRWPGQGLLGGYTF
TRBV7-9	15	-	-	TRBJ1-2	TGTGCCAGCAGCTTAGGTCGGGATGCTAACTATGGCTACACCTTC	CASSLGRDANYGYTF
TRBV5-1	13	many	-	TRBJ2-3	TGCGCCAGCAGCTTGGTTGGCCCAGATACGCAGTATTTT	CASSLVGPDTQYF
TRBV12-3/TRBV12-4	15	-	TRBD2	TRBJ2-7	TGTGCCAGCAGCCGGCCAGGGACTAGCGGCCACGAGCAGTACTTC	CASSRPGTSGHEQYF
TRBV5-1	17	few	-	TRBJ2-2	TGCGCCAGCAGCTTGGCCCATAGAAGAGACGGCACCGGGGAGCTGTTTTTT	CASSLAHRRDGTGELFF
TRBV7-8	16	-	-	TRBJ1-5	TGTGCCAGCAGCTTAGCTCGGGGGCGCGGCAATCAGCCCCAGCATTTT	CASSLARGRGNQPQHF
TRBV5-1	17	few	TRBD2	TRBJ2-5	TGCGCCAGCAGCACCGGACTAGCGGGAGGGCCGGGCGAGACCCAGTACTTC	CASSTGLAGGPGETQYF
TRBV5-1	14	once	TRBD2	TRBJ2-7	TGCGCCAGCAGCTTGCTACTAGCGATGAGCGAGCAGTACTTC	CASSLLLAMSEQYF
TRBV11-2	15	-	-	TRBJ1-6	TGTGCCAGCACCTCGAAGTCGGTTTATAATTCACCCCTCCACTTT	CASTSKSVYNSPLHF
TRBV12-3/TRBV12-4	12	-	-	TRBJ2-3	TGTGCCAGCAGGGCCCTGGGGGGTACGCAGTATTTT	CASRALGGTQYF
TRBV9	17	-	TRBD1	TRBJ2-2	TGTGCCAGCAGCCAACTCCCCGGGACAGGGCGGGACGGGGAGCTGTTTTTT	CASSQLPGTGRDGELFF
TRBV7-8	17	-	-	TRBJ1-5	TGTGCCAGCAGCTTAGCGGTGACAGGATTTCCTGGTCAGCCCCAGCATTTT	CASSLAVTGFPGQPQHF
TRBV12-3/TRBV12-4	13	few	-	TRBJ2-6	TGTGCCAGCAGCTCATTCGGAGCCAACGTCCTGACTTTC	CASSSFGANVLTF
TRBV20-1	17	-	TRBD1	TRBJ2-7	TGCAGTGCTAGAGATCTAACCGGGACAGGGGTTACCTACGAGCAGTACTTC	CSARDLTGTGVTYEQYF
TRBV7-9	15	few	TRBD2	TRBJ2-7	TGTGCCAGCAGCCAAATAGCGGGAGAAGACTACGAGCAGTACTTC	CASSQIAGEDYEQYF